This T cell receptor (beta chain) was recovered during a study of blood T cells in healthy people across ages. This CDR3 is 16 amino acids long. This clonotype was seen a few times. At one boundary the junction diverges from the germline segment, which might be a read error. Through a sample-barcoded 5' primer and a J-beta primer mix, a second PCR was run for about 6 to 11 cycles. TCRdb called the 5' RACE reads again in MiXCR, with one record for every CDR3 protein. The sample records more than 900,000 distinct CDR3 sequences, about 28% being singletons. Whenever a sample was processed, at least 6 million PBMCs were isolated. This sample was shared with a second study, whose subject was T cells of mothers and their children.

This chain connects TRBV12-3 or TRBV12-4 to TRBJ2-7, with D maybe TRBD1 (6 bases). The clonotype originates from a woman aged 40-49 years in good health. The sequenced sample consisted of blood. CDR3 loop: CTSSFAQGLPSYEQYF. DNA of the CDR3: TGTACCAGCAGTTTTGCCCAGGGGCTTCCCTCCTACGAGCAGTACTTC.